This T cell receptor beta chain was captured by sequencing in a study of blood T cells in healthy people across ages. The use of a sample-barcoded 5' primer and a J-beta primer mix characterized a second PCR of about 6 to 11 cycles. TCRdb recomputed calls from the 5' RACE reads with MiXCR, one row per CDR3 protein. Here the sample spans about 770,000 distinct CDR3 sequences, around 43% being singletons. CDR3 size: 15 residues. With 2 bases clipped from V and 4 bases from J, the junction kept 4 bases outside the gene matches. Germline loops: CDR1 SGHTA, CDR2 FQGNSA. RNA extraction gave at least 5.5 micrograms of total RNA per sample. This clonotype was seen more than once but under ten times. The antigen remains undetermined. Study-wide findings and caveats: The authors considered diversity estimates from one million T cells to be underestimates. Roughly linearly, TCR beta diversity per million T cells fell as age increased.

The clonotype was recovered from a man in his sixties in good health. The rearrangement joins TRBV7-2 to TRBJ2-3; 9 nucleotides agree with TRBD2. The specimen sequenced was blood. This chain's CDR3 is CASSLLAGYADTQYF. For the CDR3, the DNA is TGTGCCAGCAGCTTACTAGCGGGGTACGCAGATACGCAGTATTTT.